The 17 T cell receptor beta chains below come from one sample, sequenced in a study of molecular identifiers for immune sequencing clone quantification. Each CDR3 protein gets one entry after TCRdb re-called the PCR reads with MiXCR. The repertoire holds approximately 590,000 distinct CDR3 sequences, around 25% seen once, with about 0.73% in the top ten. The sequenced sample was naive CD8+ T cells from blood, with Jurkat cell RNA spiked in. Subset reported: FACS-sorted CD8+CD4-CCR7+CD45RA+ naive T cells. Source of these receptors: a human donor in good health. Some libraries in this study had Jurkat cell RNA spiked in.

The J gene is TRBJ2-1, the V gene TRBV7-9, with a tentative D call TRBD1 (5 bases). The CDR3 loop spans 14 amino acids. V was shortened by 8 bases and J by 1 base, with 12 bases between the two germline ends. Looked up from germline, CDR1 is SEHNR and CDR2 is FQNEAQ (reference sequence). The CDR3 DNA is TGTGCCAGCGCGACAGACCTTTCCTACAATGAGCAGTTCTTC. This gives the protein CASATDLSYNEQFF.

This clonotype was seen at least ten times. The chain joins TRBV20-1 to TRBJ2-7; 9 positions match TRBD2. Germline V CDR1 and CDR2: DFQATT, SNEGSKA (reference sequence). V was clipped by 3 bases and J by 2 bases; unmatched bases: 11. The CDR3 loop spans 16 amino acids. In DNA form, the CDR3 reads TGCAGTGCTAGGGTCCCTAGCGGGAATACCCCCTACGAGCAGTACTTC. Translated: CSARVPSGNTPYEQYF.

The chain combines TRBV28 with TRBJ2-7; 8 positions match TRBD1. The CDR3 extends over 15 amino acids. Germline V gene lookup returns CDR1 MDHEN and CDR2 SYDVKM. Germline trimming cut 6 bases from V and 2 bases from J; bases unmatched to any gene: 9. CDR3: CASSHGPGGPYEQYF. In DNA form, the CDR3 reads TGTGCCAGCAGCCACGGGCCAGGGGGCCCCTACGAGCAGTACTTC.

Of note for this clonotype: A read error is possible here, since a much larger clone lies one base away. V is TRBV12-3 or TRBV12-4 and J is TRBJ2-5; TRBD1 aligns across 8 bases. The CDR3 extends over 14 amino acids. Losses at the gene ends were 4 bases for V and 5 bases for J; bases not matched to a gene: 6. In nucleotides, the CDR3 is TGTGCCAGCAGTTCCGCAGGGGGCGTTGAGACCCAGTACTTC. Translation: CASSSAGGVETQYF.

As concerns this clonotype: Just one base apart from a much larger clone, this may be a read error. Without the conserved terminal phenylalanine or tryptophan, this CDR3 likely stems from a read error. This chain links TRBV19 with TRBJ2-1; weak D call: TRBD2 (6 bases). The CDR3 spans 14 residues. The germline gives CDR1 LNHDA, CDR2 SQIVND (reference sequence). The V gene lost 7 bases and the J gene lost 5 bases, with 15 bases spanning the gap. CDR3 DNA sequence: TGTGCCAGTAACAACCGGGACTCTGACAATGAGCAGTTCATC. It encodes CASNNRDSDNEQFI.

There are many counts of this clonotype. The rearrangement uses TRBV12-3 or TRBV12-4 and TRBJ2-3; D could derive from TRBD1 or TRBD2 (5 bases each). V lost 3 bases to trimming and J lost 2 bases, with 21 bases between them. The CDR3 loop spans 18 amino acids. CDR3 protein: CASSFHLWDALLTDTQYF. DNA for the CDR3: TGTGCCAGCAGTTTCCATTTATGGGACGCTCTTCTCACAGATACGCAGTATTTT.

In nucleotides, the CDR3 is TGTGCCAGCAGTTACTCGGGACTAGCGGGATCCCAGCAGTACTTC. Residues: CASSYSGLAGSQQYF. This chain uses TRBV6-5 with TRBJ2-7; 13 bases are shared with TRBD2. This CDR3 contains 15 residues. The germline CDR1 and CDR2 sequences are MNHEY and SVGAGI. J was trimmed by 8 bases and V by 0 bases; bases with no gene match: 4.

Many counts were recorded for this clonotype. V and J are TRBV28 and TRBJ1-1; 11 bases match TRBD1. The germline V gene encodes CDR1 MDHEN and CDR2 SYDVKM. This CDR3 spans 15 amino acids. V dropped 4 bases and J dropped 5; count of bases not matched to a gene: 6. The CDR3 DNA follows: TGTGCCAGCAGTTATGGGGACAGGGGGTTTACTGAAGCTTTCTTT. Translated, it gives CASSYGDRGFTEAFF.

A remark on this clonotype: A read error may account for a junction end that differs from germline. The CDR3 DNA sequence: TGTGCCAGCAGCTTGGTGTGGGGACAAGCTAGCACAGATACGCAGTATTTT. Residues: CASSLVWGQASTDTQYF. The V gene is TRBV5-3, the J gene TRBJ2-3, with D perhaps TRBD1 (6 bases). TRBV5-3 is classed as an ORF, of uncertain function. The CDR3 has 17 amino acids.

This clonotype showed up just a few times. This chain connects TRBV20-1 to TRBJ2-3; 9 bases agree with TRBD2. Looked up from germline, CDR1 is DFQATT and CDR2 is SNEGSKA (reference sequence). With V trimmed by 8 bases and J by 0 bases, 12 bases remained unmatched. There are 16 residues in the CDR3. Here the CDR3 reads CSTNGASGTSTDTQYF. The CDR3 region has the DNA TGCAGTACCAACGGGGCTAGCGGGACTAGCACAGATACGCAGTATTTT.

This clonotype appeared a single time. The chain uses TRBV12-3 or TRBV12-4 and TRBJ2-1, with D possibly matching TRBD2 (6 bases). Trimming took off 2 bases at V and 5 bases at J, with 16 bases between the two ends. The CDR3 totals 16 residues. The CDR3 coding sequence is TGTGCCAGCAGTTTAAATCCGGGACTGTGCAACAATGAGCAGTTCTTC. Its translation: CASSLNPGLCNNEQFF.

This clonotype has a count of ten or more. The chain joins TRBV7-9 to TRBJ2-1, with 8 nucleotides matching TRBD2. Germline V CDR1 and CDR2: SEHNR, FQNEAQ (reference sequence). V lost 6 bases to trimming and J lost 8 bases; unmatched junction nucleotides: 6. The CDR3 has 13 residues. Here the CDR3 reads CASRSGLADEQFF. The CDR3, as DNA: TGTGCCAGCAGATCAGGACTAGCTGATGAGCAGTTCTTC. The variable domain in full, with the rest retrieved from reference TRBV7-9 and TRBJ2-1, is DTGVSQNPRHKITKRGQNVTFRCDPISEHNRLYWYRQTLGQGPEFLTYFQNEAQLEKSRLLSDRFSAERPKGSFSTLEIQRTEQGDSAMYLCASRSGLADEQFFGPGTRLTVL.

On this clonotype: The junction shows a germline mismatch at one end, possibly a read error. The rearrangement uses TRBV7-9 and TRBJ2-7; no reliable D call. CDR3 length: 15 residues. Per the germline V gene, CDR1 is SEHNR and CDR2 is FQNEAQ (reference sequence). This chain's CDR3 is CAGSPAVRSEYEQYF. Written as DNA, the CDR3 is TGTGCCGGCAGCCCGGCCGTAAGATCAGAATACGAGCAGTACTTC.

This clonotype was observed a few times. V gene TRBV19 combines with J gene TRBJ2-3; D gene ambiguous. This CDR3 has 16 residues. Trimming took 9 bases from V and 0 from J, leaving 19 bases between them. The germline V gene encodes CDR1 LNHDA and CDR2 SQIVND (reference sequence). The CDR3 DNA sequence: TGTGCCAGCACCCCCAGACGGGCCTCTAGCACAGATACGCAGTATTTT. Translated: CASTPRRASSTDTQYF. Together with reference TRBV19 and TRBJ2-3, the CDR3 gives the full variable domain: DGGITQSPKYLFRKEGQNVTLSCEQNLNHDAMYWYRQDPGQGLRLIYYSQIVNDFQKGDIAEGYSVSREKKESFPLTVTSAQKNPTAFYLCASTPRRASSTDTQYFGPGTRLTVL.

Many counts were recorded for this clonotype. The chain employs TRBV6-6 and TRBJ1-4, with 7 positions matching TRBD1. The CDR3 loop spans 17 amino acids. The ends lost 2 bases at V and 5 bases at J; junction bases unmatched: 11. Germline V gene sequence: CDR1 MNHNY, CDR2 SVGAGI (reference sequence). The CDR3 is CASSYRGGANPNEKLFF. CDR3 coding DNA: TGTGCCAGCAGTTACAGAGGGGGCGCCAACCCCAATGAAAAACTGTTTTTT.

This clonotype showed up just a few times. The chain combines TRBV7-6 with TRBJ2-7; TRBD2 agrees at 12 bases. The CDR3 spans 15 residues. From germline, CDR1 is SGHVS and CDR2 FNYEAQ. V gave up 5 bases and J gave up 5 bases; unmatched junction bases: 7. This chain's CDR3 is CASSPTSGGLNEQYF. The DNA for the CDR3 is TGTGCCAGCAGCCCAACTAGCGGGGGGTTAAACGAGCAGTACTTC.

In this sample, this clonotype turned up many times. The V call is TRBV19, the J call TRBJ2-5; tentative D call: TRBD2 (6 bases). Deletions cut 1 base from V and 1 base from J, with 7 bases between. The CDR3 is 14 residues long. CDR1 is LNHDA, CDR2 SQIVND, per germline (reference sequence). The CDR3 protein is CASSIAGGQETQYF. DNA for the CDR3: TGTGCCAGTAGTATAGCCGGGGGCCAAGAGACCCAGTACTTC.